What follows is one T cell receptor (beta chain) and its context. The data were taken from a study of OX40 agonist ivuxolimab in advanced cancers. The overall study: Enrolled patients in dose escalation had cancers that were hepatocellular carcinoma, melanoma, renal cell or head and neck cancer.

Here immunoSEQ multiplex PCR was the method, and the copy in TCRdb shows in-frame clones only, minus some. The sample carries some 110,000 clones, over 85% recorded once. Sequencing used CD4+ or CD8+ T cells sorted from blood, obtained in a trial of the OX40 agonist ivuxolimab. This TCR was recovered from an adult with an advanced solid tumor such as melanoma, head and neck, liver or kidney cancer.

The chain's CDR3 is CSVEETVRDTQYF. In DNA form, the CDR3 reads TGCAGCGTTGAAGAAACAGTAAGGGATACGCAGTATTTT. J is TRBJ2-3 and V is TRBV29-1; no reliable D call. V was clipped by 0 bases and J by 6 bases, with 10 bases between them. The CDR3 runs to 13 residues. From germline, CDR1 is SQVTM and CDR2 ANQGSEA.